This T cell receptor beta chain was retrieved from a study of T cell responses to AZD1222 COVID-19 vaccine. Findings of the study overall: Donor demographics were predominantly white British with a female majority; clonal diversity may be underestimated.

Profiled with immunoSEQ multiplex PCR; TCRdb holds only in-frame clones, not every one. The repertoire holds 100,000 to 150,000 clones, with 93% as singletons. Concerning this clone: What it recognizes is unknown.

Trimming cost V 1 base and J 10 bases, with 17 bases left between them. Germline V CDR1 and CDR2: LGHDT, YNNKEL (reference sequence). CDR3 length equals 15 residues. Sequences were derived from peripheral blood, sampled on day 0 of AZD1222 vaccination. The J gene is TRBJ1-3, the V gene TRBV3-1 (or the pseudogene TRBV3-2); possibly TRBD1 for D (6 bases). This clonotype originated in an adult in good health. The CDR3 DNA is TGTGCCAGCAGCCAAGCTATATCTTTTAGGGGGACCATATATTTT. It translates to CASSQAISFRGTIYF.